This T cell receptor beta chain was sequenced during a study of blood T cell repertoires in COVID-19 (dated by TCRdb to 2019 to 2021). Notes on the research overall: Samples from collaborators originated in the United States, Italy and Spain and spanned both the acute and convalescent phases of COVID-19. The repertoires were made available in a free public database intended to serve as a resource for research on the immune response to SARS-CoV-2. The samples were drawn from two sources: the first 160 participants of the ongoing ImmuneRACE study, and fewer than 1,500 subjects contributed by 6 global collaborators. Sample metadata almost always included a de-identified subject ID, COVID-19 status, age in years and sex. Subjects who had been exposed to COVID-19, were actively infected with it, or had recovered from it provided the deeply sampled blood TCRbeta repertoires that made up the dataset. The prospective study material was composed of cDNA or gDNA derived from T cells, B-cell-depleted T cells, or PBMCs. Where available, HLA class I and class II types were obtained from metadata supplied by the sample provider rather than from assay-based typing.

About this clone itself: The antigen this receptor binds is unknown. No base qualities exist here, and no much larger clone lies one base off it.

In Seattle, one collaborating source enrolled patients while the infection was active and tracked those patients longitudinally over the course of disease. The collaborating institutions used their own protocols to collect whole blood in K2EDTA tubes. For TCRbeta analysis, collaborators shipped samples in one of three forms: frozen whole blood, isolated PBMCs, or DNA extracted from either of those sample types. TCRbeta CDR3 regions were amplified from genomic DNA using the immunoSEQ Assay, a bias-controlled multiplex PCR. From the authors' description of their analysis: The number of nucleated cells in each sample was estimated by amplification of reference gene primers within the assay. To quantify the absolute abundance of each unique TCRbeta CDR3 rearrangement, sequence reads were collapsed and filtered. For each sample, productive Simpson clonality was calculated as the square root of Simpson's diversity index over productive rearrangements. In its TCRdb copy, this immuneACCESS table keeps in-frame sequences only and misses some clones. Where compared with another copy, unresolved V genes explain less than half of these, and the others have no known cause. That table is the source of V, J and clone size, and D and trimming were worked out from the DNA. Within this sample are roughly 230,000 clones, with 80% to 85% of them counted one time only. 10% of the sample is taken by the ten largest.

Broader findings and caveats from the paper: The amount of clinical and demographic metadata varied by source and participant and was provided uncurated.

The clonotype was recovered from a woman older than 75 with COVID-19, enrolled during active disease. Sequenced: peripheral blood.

The bases read TGTGCCAGCAGCGCAACCGGGACAGGGGCATCACCCCTCCACTTT. This sequence encodes CASSATGTGASPLHF. The chain is made from TRBV9 and TRBJ1-6; TRBD1 fits 10 bases in the junction. The V end gives up 3 bases and the J end 10 bases, leaving 7 bases in the junction not matched to a gene. The germline V gene yields SGDLS for CDR1 and YYNGEE for CDR2. The CDR3 contains 15 residues, cysteine and phenylalanine counted. The kept DNA is CDR3 alone, 45 bases in frame from the first base.